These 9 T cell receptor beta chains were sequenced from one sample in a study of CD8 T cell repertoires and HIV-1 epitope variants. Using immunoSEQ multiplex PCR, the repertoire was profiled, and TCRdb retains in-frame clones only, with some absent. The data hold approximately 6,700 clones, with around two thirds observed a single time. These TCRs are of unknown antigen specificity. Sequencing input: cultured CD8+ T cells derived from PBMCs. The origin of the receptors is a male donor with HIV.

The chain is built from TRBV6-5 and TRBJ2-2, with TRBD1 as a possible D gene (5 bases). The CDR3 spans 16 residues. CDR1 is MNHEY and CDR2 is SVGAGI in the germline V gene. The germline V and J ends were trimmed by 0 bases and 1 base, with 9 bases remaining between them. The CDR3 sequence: CASSYSPGRNTGELFF. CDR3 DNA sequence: TGTGCCAGCAGTTACTCCCCAGGGCGGAACACCGGGGAGCTGTTTTTT.

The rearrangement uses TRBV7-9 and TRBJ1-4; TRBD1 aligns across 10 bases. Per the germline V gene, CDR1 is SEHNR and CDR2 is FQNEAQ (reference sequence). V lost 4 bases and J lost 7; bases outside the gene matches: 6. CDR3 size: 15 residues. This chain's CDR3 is CASSWRDRGFEKLFF. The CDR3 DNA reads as TGTGCCAGCAGCTGGAGGGACAGGGGCTTTGAAAAACTGTTTTTT.

The CDR3, as DNA: TGTGCCAGCAGTCCGCCTCGGGACAGTAGAGAGCAGTACTTC. As protein: CASSPPRDSREQYF. The chain has TRBV28 and TRBJ2-7; 7 bases map to TRBD1. Unmatched junction bases numbered 11, after V lost 5 bases and J lost 7 bases. CDR3 length: 14 amino acids. Looked up from germline, CDR1 is MDHEN and CDR2 is SYDVKM.

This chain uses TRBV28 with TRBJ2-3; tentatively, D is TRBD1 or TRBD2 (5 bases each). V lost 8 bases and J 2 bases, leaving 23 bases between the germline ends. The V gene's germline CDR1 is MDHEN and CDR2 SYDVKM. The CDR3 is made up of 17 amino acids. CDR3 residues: CASPPEVRGRNTDTQYF. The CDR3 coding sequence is TGTGCCAGCCCCCCGGAGGTGAGGGGTAGAAACACAGATACGCAGTATTTT.

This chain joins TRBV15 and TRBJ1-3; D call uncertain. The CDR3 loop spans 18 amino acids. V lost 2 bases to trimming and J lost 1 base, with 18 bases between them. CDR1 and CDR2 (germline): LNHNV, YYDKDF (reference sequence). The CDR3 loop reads CATSRKPSEPNSGNTIYF. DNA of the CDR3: TGTGCCACCAGCAGAAAGCCCTCCGAACCGAATTCTGGAAACACCATATATTTT.

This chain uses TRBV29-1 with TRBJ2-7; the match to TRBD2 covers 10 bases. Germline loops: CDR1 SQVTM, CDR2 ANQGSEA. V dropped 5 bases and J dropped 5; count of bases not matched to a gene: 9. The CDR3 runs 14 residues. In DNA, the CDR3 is TGCAGCGTTCGGCCTGGGACTAGCGCCAACGAGCAGTACTTC. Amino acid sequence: CSVRPGTSANEQYF.

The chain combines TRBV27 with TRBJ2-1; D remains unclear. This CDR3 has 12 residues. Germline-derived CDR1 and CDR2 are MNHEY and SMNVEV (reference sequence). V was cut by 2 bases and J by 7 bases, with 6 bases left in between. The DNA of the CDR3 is TGTGCCAGCAGTTTAGGCGTGAATGAGCAGTTCTTC. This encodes CASSLGVNEQFF.

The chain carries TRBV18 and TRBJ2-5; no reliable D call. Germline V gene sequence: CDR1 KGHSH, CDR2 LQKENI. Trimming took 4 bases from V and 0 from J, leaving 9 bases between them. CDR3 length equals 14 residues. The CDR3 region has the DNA TGTGCCAGCTCACTCGACGGATACCAAGAGACCCAGTACTTC. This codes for CASSLDGYQETQYF.

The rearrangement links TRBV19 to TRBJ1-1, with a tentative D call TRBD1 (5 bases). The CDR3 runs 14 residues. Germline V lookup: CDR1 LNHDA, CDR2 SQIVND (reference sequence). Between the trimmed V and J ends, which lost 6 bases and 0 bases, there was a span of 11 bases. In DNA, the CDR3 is TGTGCCAGTAGCCTAACAGGCATGAACACTGAAGCTTTCTTT. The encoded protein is CASSLTGMNTEAFF. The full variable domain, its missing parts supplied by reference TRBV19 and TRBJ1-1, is DGGITQSPKYLFRKEGQNVTLSCEQNLNHDAMYWYRQDPGQGLRLIYYSQIVNDFQKGDIAEGYSVSREKKESFPLTVTSAQKNPTAFYLCASSLTGMNTEAFFGQGTRLTVV.